The clone carrying this T cell receptor (beta chain) was observed a handful of times. Use of 60 Vbeta and 13 Jbeta primers characterized the PCR. Generated by immunoSEQ multiplex PCR, the TCRdb table keeps only in-frame clones and is missing some. The sample includes about 71,000 clones, about 67% of them seen just once. V was clipped by 7 bases and J by 3 bases, with 19 bases between them. CDR1 MNHNY and CDR2 SVGAGI come from the germline V gene (reference sequence). This CDR3 comprises 15 residues. This sample was included in a study of cytomegalovirus exposure and HLA in healthy donors. The clonotype was recovered from a man aged 40-49 years in good health and CMV-seropositive. Source material: PBMCs. The chain recombines TRBV6-6 with TRBJ2-7; D is perhaps TRBD2 (7 bases). CDR3 coding DNA: TGTGCCAGCACCACGGGGGCTAGCGGATACTACGAGCAGTACTTC. Translating it yields CASTTGASGYYEQYF.